A selection of T cell receptor beta chains follows, all from one sample in a study of post-analysis software for immune sequencing data. TCRdb called the PCR reads again in MiXCR, with one record for every CDR3 protein. The sample contains 750,000 to 950,000 distinct CDR3 sequences, roughly 50% of which appear only once. The sequenced material came from blood. The receptor set was obtained from a girl aged 10 to 17 with multiple sclerosis. CDR3s include the opening cysteine and the closing phenylalanine or tryptophan. A D gene is named only where the DNA matches it firmly. Expanded clones get a size class; other rows say once, few or many, or leave the size out.

J gene: TRBJ2-3; clone size: few; V gene: TRBV7-2; D gene: TRBD2; CDR3 DNA: TGTGCCAGCAGCTTAGCCCCTAGCGGGCACACAGATACGCAGTATTTT; CDR3 protein: CASSLAPSGHTDTQYF
J gene: TRBJ2-1; clone size: few; V gene: TRBV20-1; D gene: .; CDR3 DNA: TGCAGTGTAACGGGCGTTGAGCAGTTCTTC; CDR3 protein: CSVTGVEQFF
J gene: TRBJ2-7; clone size: few; V gene: TRBV6-6; D gene: .; CDR3 DNA: TGTGCCAGCAAAAGGCCGTCCCAGGGAGGATACGAGCAGTACTTC; CDR3 protein: CASKRPSQGGYEQYF
J gene: TRBJ2-7; clone size: .; V gene: TRBV20-1; D gene: .; CDR3 DNA: TGCAGTGCTAGGAAAAACGGAGCCTACGAGCAGTACTTC; CDR3 protein: CSARKNGAYEQYF
J gene: TRBJ1-2; clone size: .; V gene: TRBV6-6; D gene: .; CDR3 DNA: TGTGCCAGCAGTTACGGGAAAAACTATGGCTACACCTTC; CDR3 protein: CASSYGKNYGYTF
J gene: TRBJ1-6; clone size: few; V gene: TRBV25-1; D gene: .; CDR3 DNA: TGTGCCAGCAGCCTAAAGGGGCCGGAGTATAATTCACCCCTCCACTTT; CDR3 protein: CASSLKGPEYNSPLHF
J gene: TRBJ1-1; clone size: .; V gene: TRBV30; D gene: .; CDR3 DNA: TGTGCCTGGAGGAGCGAGGGCCCTGAAGCTTTCTTT; CDR3 protein: CAWRSEGPEAFF
J gene: TRBJ2-3; clone size: .; V gene: TRBV29-1; D gene: .; CDR3 DNA: TGCAGCGTCCGCTCAGAGATCTCAGATACGCAGTATTTT; CDR3 protein: CSVRSEISDTQYF
J gene: TRBJ2-7; clone size: .; V gene: TRBV20-1; D gene: .; CDR3 DNA: TGCAGTGCTAGAGGCCGAGGGGGGGTCAGCGAGCAGTACTTC; CDR3 protein: CSARGRGGVSEQYF
J gene: TRBJ2-5; clone size: few; V gene: TRBV29-1; D gene: .; CDR3 DNA: TGCAGCGCCGAGGGCTTCCTCCAAGAGACCCAGTACTTC; CDR3 protein: CSAEGFLQETQYF
J gene: TRBJ1-2; clone size: .; V gene: TRBV6-5; D gene: TRBD1; CDR3 DNA: TGTGCCAGCAGGGAACTACAGGGGCCGGAGGGCTACACCTTC; CDR3 protein: CASRELQGPEGYTF
J gene: TRBJ2-7; clone size: few; V gene: TRBV6-6; D gene: .; CDR3 DNA: TGTGCCAGCGAGGACCCCATGGGGCCTTCCTACGAGCAGTACTTC; CDR3 protein: CASEDPMGPSYEQYF
J gene: TRBJ1-2; clone size: .; V gene: TRBV29-1; D gene: TRBD1; CDR3 DNA: TGCAGCGTTGAAGGGATGCCGGGACAGGGACTCTATGGCTACACCTTC; CDR3 protein: CSVEGMPGQGLYGYTF
J gene: TRBJ2-3; clone size: .; V gene: TRBV11-2; D gene: TRBD2; CDR3 DNA: TGTGCCAGCAGCTTACCATGGACTAGCTCAGATACGCAGTATTTT; CDR3 protein: CASSLPWTSSDTQYF
J gene: TRBJ1-1; clone size: once; V gene: TRBV14; D gene: .; CDR3 DNA: TGTGCCAGCGCTGGGGAGAGGACGACTGAAGCTTTCTTT; CDR3 protein: CASAGERTTEAFF
J gene: TRBJ2-5; clone size: .; V gene: TRBV20-1; D gene: TRBD1; CDR3 DNA: TGCAGTGCTAACGACAGGGTAAAGACCCAGTACTTC; CDR3 protein: CSANDRVKTQYF
J gene: TRBJ2-1; clone size: .; V gene: TRBV6-5; D gene: TRBD2; CDR3 DNA: TGTGCCAGCAGTTACACCGGGACTAGCGGGGGGCGAAATGAGCAGTTCTTC; CDR3 protein: CASSYTGTSGGRNEQFF
J gene: TRBJ2-7; clone size: .; V gene: TRBV10-2; D gene: .; CDR3 DNA: TGCGCCAGCGGCCCCAAGTTGTACGAGCAGTACTTC; CDR3 protein: CASGPKLYEQYF
J gene: TRBJ2-3; clone size: few; V gene: TRBV4-2; D gene: .; CDR3 DNA: TGTGCCAGCAGCCACGTTGGACCCCAAGGGGCAGATACGCAGTATTTT; CDR3 protein: CASSHVGPQGADTQYF
J gene: TRBJ2-7; clone size: .; V gene: TRBV25-1; D gene: .; CDR3 DNA: TGTGCCAGCAGTGGTTTTAGGGGACGGGACGAGCAGTACTTC; CDR3 protein: CASSGFRGRDEQYF
J gene: TRBJ2-4; clone size: .; V gene: TRBV7-9; D gene: .; CDR3 DNA: TGTGCCAGCAGCTTTGAAAGGGCCCTACTAGCCAAAAACATTCAGTACTTC; CDR3 protein: CASSFERALLAKNIQYF
J gene: TRBJ2-7; clone size: .; V gene: TRBV5-1; D gene: .; CDR3 DNA: TGCGCCAGCAGTTTGGCGGGTGGGGGGCGGAGCTCCTACGAGCAGTACTTC; CDR3 protein: CASSLAGGGRSSYEQYF
J gene: TRBJ1-1; clone size: .; V gene: TRBV7-9; D gene: .; CDR3 DNA: TGTGCCAGCAGCCCATCCAGGTCACAGAACACTGAAGCTTTCTTT; CDR3 protein: CASSPSRSQNTEAFF